This T cell receptor (beta chain) was sequenced during a study of blood T cell repertoires in COVID-19. About the research overall: Italy, Spain and the United States were the sources of the convalescent and acute COVID-19 samples. The cDNA or gDNA used as material had been derived from T cells, B-cell-depleted T cells, or PBMCs.

The germline CDR1 and CDR2 sequences are WNHNN and SYGVQD (reference sequence). The CDR3 covers 12 residues. Deletions cut 6 bases from V and 0 bases from J, with 6 bases between. Generated by immunoSEQ multiplex PCR, the TCRdb table keeps only in-frame clones and is missing some. The sample carries 270,000 or so clones, approximately 89% recorded once. This TCR was recovered from a woman younger than 45 with COVID-19, enrolled during active disease. Input material: peripheral blood. The chain uses TRBV10-1 and TRBJ2-7; D remains ambiguous. The CDR3 sequence is CASSSSSYEQYF. The CDR3 region has the DNA TGCGCCAGCAGCTCGAGCTCCTACGAGCAGTACTTC.